This passage covers 22 T cell receptor beta chains from one sample sequenced in a study of blood T cell repertoires in COVID-19. Profiling relied on immunoSEQ multiplex PCR, and the TCRdb table lists in-frame clones only, not all of them. The table has more than 85,000 clones, around 80% seen once. Sample: peripheral blood. Every receptor here comes from a woman older than 75 with acute or convalescent COVID-19.

This clone has only a few counts. The chain links TRBV29-1 to TRBJ1-3; unclear D gene. CDR3 length equals 12 residues. Germline V gives CDR1 SQVTM, CDR2 ANQGSEA. V lost 6 bases, J lost 4 bases, and 10 bases lay in between. CDR3 sequence reads: CSVRLLGNTIYF. The CDR3 nucleotides are TGCAGCGTCAGATTATTAGGAAACACCATATATTTT.

This clone was counted between two and nine times. This chain connects TRBV28 to TRBJ1-4; the match to TRBD1 covers 7 bases. Trimming took 6 bases from V and 3 from J; bases not matched to a gene: 10. CDR3 length: 16 residues. In germline, CDR1 is MDHEN, CDR2 SYDVKM. CDR3 amino acids: CASSPLGQGANEKLFF. CDR3 nucleotide sequence: TGTGCCAGCAGCCCCCTGGGGCAGGGGGCTAATGAAAAACTGTTTTTT.

This sequence joins TRBV20-1 and TRBJ2-1; 8 bases fit TRBD2. Germline-derived CDR1 and CDR2 are DFQATT and SNEGSKA (reference sequence). The junction had 15 bases not matched to a gene; V was cut back by 3 bases and J by 5 bases. The CDR3 contains 17 residues. The DNA of the CDR3 is TGCAGTGCTAGTTTAACAGCGGGAGTCTCCCCCCACAATGAGCAGTTCTTC. Amino acid sequence: CSASLTAGVSPHNEQFF.

This clone has only a few counts. The genes are TRBV18 and TRBJ1-6; TRBD1 is a possible D gene (6 bases). Germline-derived CDR1 and CDR2 are KGHSH and LQKENI. Trimming removed 4 bases from V and 7 bases from J, with 11 bases in between. CDR3 length equals 14 residues. The CDR3 region has the DNA TGTGCCAGCTCACGTCGGACAGACAATTCACCCCTCCACTTT. Its translation is CASSRRTDNSPLHF.

V is TRBV6-2 or TRBV6-3 and J is TRBJ1-6; a weak D match, TRBD1 (5 bases). The CDR3 is made up of 15 amino acids. Per germline, CDR1 MNHEY and CDR2 SVGEGT. V lost 5 bases, J lost 10 bases, and 18 bases lay in between. The CDR3 nucleotides are TGTGCCAGCAGTCTCAGGGATGTGAGACGGTCACCCCTCCACTTT. It is translated as CASSLRDVRRSPLHF.

The rearrangement links TRBV9 to TRBJ1-2, with unresolved D. V was trimmed by 0 bases and J by 8 bases, leaving 11 bases between them. The CDR3 has 13 amino acids. CDR1 and CDR2 (germline): SGDLS, YYNGEE. The CDR3 spells CASSVDGSGGYTF. Written as DNA, the CDR3 is TGTGCCAGCAGCGTAGACGGCTCAGGCGGCTACACCTTC.

This clone was seen once. V is TRBV18 and J is TRBJ1-6, with TRBD1 matching 7 bases. The CDR3 is made up of 17 amino acids. Germline values: CDR1 KGHSH, CDR2 LQKENI. Germline trimming cut 1 base from V and 9 bases from J; bases unmatched to any gene: 12. The CDR3 nucleotides read TGTGCCAGCTCACCACAACGACAGGGCTTACAAGGTTCACCCCTCCACTTT. Translating it yields CASSPQRQGLQGSPLHF.

The rearrangement joins TRBV3-1 (or the pseudogene TRBV3-2) to TRBJ2-1; D is perhaps TRBD2 (5 bases). The CDR3 loop spans 13 amino acids. Germline loops: CDR1 LGHDT, CDR2 YNNKEL (reference sequence). The ends were cut back, 5 bases at V and 4 bases at J, with 9 bases in the middle. CDR3 amino acids: CASSFLAYNEQFF. The CDR3 DNA reads TGTGCCAGCAGCTTCCTAGCTTACAATGAGCAGTTCTTC.

The chain links TRBV28 to TRBJ2-1; no clear D gene. This CDR3 comprises 10 residues. V was shortened by 4 bases and J by 9 bases, with 4 bases between the two germline ends. Germline values: CDR1 MDHEN, CDR2 SYDVKM. The CDR3: CASSYIEQFF. DNA of the CDR3: TGTGCCAGCAGTTATATTGAGCAGTTCTTC.

The chain employs TRBV29-1 and TRBJ2-7; 13 bases agree with TRBD2. CDR3 length: 15 amino acids. The J segment lost 4 bases and the V segment lost 4 bases, leaving 7 bases of the junction unmatched. Germline CDR1 SQVTM, CDR2 ANQGSEA. The CDR3 DNA reads as TGCAGCGTTGGGGGTTGGACTAGCGGGAGATACGAGCAGTACGTC. Translated: CSVGGWTSGRYEQYV.

V gene TRBV30 combines with J gene TRBJ1-6; D unclear. Per germline, CDR1 GTSNPN and CDR2 SVGIG (reference sequence). V lost 3 bases and J lost 9, with 15 bases in between. The CDR3 runs 14 residues. CDR3 nucleotides: TGTGCCTGGAGCATGACTTTACAAGGTTCACCCCTCCACTTT. Residues: CAWSMTLQGSPLHF.

A few counts support this clone. The chain is built from TRBV29-1 and TRBJ2-3, with 10 nucleotides matching TRBD1. The CDR3 is made up of 19 amino acids. Germline-derived CDR1 and CDR2 are SQVTM and ANQGSEA. The ends lost 1 base at V and 4 bases at J; junction bases unmatched: 17. The DNA of the CDR3 is TGCAGCGTTGAAGGCTTGCGACAGGGGGCCTTGGCTGGAGCAGATACGCAGTATTTT. Translating gives CSVEGLRQGALAGADTQYF.

Here the CDR3 DNA reads TGTGCCAGCAGTTACTCGGGGACACCTGACTACGAGCAGTACTTC. Protein product: CASSYSGTPDYEQYF. V and J are TRBV6-6 and TRBJ2-7, with a weak D call TRBD1 (6 bases). The CDR3 runs 15 residues. V was trimmed by 0 bases and J by 3 bases, leaving 12 bases between them. Germline V gene lookup returns CDR1 MNHNY and CDR2 SVGAGI (reference sequence).

The chain recombines TRBV7-9 with TRBJ2-7, with TRBD1 matching over 9 bases. Germline assignment: CDR1 SEHNR and CDR2 FQNEAQ (reference sequence). The CDR3 runs 13 residues. V dropped 3 bases and J dropped 5; count of bases not matched to a gene: 2. CDR3 residues: CASSFTGGHEQYF. In DNA form, the CDR3 reads TGTGCCAGCAGCTTCACAGGGGGCCACGAGCAGTACTTC.

V and J are TRBV6-5 and TRBJ2-1; D might be TRBD2 (5 bases). The length of the CDR3 is 13 residues. In germline, CDR1 is MNHEY, CDR2 SVGAGI. Trimming took 6 bases from V and 6 from J, leaving 12 bases between them. For the CDR3, the DNA is TGTGCCAGCAGGGACTCCTCGAGCAATGAGCAGTTCTTC. Translated, it gives CASRDSSSNEQFF.

The rearrangement uses TRBV27 and TRBJ1-2, with 7 bases that match TRBD1. Looked up from germline, CDR1 is MNHEY and CDR2 is SMNVEV (reference sequence). The V and J ends lost 0 bases and 0 bases, in that order; junction bases with no gene match: 4. This CDR3 contains 16 residues. The CDR3 nucleotides read TGTGCCAGCAGTTTATCGTCGGGGACAGCTAACTATGGCTACACCTTC. Amino acid sequence: CASSLSSGTANYGYTF.

The chain has TRBV24-1 and TRBJ1-4; D remains ambiguous. CDR1 is KGHDR and CDR2 is SFDVKD in the germline V gene. V was pared by 3 bases and J by 11 bases, with 15 bases between. This CDR3 contains 14 residues. For the CDR3, the DNA is TGTGCCACCAGTGATATCCAGCCGGGGAGCAAACTGTTTTTT. It specifies CATSDIQPGSKLFF.

CDR3 protein: CASSPSGREGDTQYF. The CDR3 DNA is TGTGCCAGCAGCCCTAGCGGGAGGGAGGGAGATACGCAGTATTTT. The J gene is TRBJ2-3, the V gene TRBV5-8; 12 nucleotides match TRBD2. This CDR3 has 15 residues. V lost 4 bases to trimming and J lost 5 bases; unmatched junction nucleotides: 5. CDR1 is SGHTS and CDR2 is YDEGEE in the germline V gene.

The rearrangement uses TRBV27 and TRBJ2-1, with D tentatively TRBD2 (5 bases). This CDR3 contains 15 residues. CDR1 and CDR2 from the germline V gene are MNHEY and SMNVEV (reference sequence). V shed 6 bases and J shed 0 bases, with 12 bases lying between them. The CDR3 nucleotides are TGTGCCAGCAGCCCAGCGGATAGCTCCTACAATGAGCAGTTCTTC. This gives the protein CASSPADSSYNEQFF.

The chain is built from TRBV7-2 and TRBJ2-7; a weak D match, TRBD1 (6 bases). In germline, CDR1 is SGHTA, CDR2 FQGNSA. V gave up 5 bases and J gave up 2 bases, with 16 bases separating them. There are 15 residues in the CDR3. The CDR3 here is CASSGTGNPAYEQYF. The CDR3 DNA is TGTGCCAGCAGCGGAACAGGGAACCCCGCCTACGAGCAGTACTTC.

This sequence joins TRBV3-1 (or the pseudogene TRBV3-2) and TRBJ1-3; 9 nucleotides align to TRBD1. The CDR3 length is 16 residues. Trimming cost V 4 bases and J 0 bases; bases outside gene matches: 4. The germline V gene has CDR1 LGHDT and CDR2 YNNKEL (reference sequence). CDR3 coding DNA: TGTGCCAGCAGCCGAGGGACAGGGAACTCTGGAAACACCATATATTTT. Amino acid sequence: CASSRGTGNSGNTIYF.

This rearrangement joins TRBV19 to TRBJ1-2; 8 positions match TRBD1. Germline CDR1 and CDR2: LNHDA and SQIVND (reference sequence). V was clipped by 6 bases and J by 0 bases; unmatched bases: 3. CDR3 length: 14 residues. As DNA, the CDR3 is TGTGCCAGTAGAGGGACAGGAGCTAACTATGGCTACACCTTC. Translation: CASRGTGANYGYTF.